This record concerns one T cell receptor (beta chain) sequence. As yet, its antigen is unknown. These data originate in a study of beta chain features in type 1 diabetes. V shed 0 bases and J 7 bases; nucleotides not matched to a gene: 6. The CDR3 spans 16 residues. The germline V gene encodes CDR1 SGHTA and CDR2 FQGNSA. General study findings and limits: For Type 1 diabetes patients, all four CD4+ subsets carried TCRB CDR3s that were moderately but significantly shorter.

The study reverse transcribed the entire isolated RNA, so it sequenced expressed TCRB transcripts. The repertoire was sequenced with immunoSEQ multiplex PCR; TCRdb's copy has only in-frame clones and lacks some. The table records about 160,000 clones, around 8% of them present only once. The sequenced sample consisted of central memory CD4+ T cells from blood. The sequence was collected from a middle-aged woman with type 1 diabetes. The chain carries TRBV7-2 and TRBJ1-6; TRBD1 matches at 7 bases. The CDR3 sequence is CASSLAVGRGNSPLHF. The CDR3 DNA sequence: TGTGCCAGCAGCTTAGCCGTCGGCAGGGGGAATTCACCCCTCCACTTT.